The entry that follows covers one T cell receptor beta chain sequence. The data were obtained in a study of cytomegalovirus exposure and HLA in healthy donors. Libraries were prepared by immunoSEQ multiplex PCR; TCRdb keeps only in-frame clonotypes and omits some of them. The sample holds fewer than 200,000 clones, 86% seen once. The sequence was obtained from a woman younger than 30 in good health and CMV-seronegative. The material sequenced was PBMCs.

CDR3 loop: CATSRGGTGPQYF. Written as DNA, the CDR3 is TGTGCCACCAGCAGAGGGGGGACAGGGCCGCAGTATTTT. This rearrangement joins TRBV15 to TRBJ2-3, with TRBD1 matching 9 bases. The CDR3 contains 13 residues. The ends lost 1 base at V and 10 bases at J; junction bases unmatched: 3. Per germline, CDR1 LNHNV and CDR2 YYDKDF (reference sequence).